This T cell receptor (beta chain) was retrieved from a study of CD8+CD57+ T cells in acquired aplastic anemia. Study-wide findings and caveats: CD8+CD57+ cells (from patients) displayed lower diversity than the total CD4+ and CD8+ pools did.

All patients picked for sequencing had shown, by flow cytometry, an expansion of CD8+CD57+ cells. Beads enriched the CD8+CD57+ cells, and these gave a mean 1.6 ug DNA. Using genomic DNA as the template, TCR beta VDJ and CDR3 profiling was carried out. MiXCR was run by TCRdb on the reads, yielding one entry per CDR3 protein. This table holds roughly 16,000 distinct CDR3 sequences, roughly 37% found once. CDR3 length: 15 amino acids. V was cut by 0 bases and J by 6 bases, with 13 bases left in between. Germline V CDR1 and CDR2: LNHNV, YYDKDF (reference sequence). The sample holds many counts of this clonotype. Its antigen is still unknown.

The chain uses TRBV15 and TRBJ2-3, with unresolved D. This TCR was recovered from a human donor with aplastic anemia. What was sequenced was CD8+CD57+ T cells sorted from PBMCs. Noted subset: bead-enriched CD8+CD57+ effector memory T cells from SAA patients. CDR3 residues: CATSRDNGPSDTQYF. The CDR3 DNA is TGTGCCACCAGCAGAGACAATGGACCCTCGGATACGCAGTATTTT.